This T cell receptor (beta chain) was retrieved from a study of Tregs in tolerant kidney transplant recipients. Comment on this clone: The target antigen is unknown.

The CDR3 sequence is 14 residues long. The V gene's germline CDR1 is MNHNS and CDR2 SASEGT. Trimming took 6 bases from V and 4 from J, leaving 13 bases between them. Assay: immunoSEQ multiplex PCR; the TCRdb copy retains only in-frame clones and omits some. The sample lists 9,500 to 12,000 clones, approximately 89% occurring once. This sequence joins TRBV6-1 and TRBJ1-3; possible D gene TRBD1, 5 bases. Specimen: Tregs from blood cultured with allogeneic cells, collected before the transplant. The sequence came from a human patient who received a combined kidney and bone marrow transplant. The CDR3: CASSPKTAGNTIYF. The DNA for the CDR3 is TGTGCCAGCAGCCCAAAGACAGCCGGAAACACCATATATTTT.